A selection of T cell receptor beta chains follows, all from one sample in a study of cytomegalovirus exposure and HLA in healthy donors. TCRdb's copy holds only in-frame clones and misses some; the assay was immunoSEQ multiplex PCR. The data contain about 200,000 clones, about 81% of them singletons. The sample taken for sequencing was PBMCs. Source of these receptors: a woman in her thirties or forties in good health and CMV-seronegative. Each CDR3 is given with its conserved first and last residue. D genes are given only for firm matches. Not every row has a clone size; where given, it reads once, few, many or a size class.

cdr3_aa d_call j_call v_call clone_size
CASSPGIGPSQPQHF - TRBJ1-5 TRBV5-1 -
CASSETRLAGQGTQYF TRBD2 TRBJ2-5 TRBV2 -
CASSPPGTGIIEQYF TRBD1 TRBJ2-7 TRBV4-1 -
CASSLERGRATTEAFF TRBD1 TRBJ1-1 TRBV5-6 -
CASGLGQGVTYEQYF TRBD1 - TRBV12-5 -
CASSSTGLGTEAFF TRBD1 TRBJ1-1 TRBV28 -
CASRTEGASESEQYF - TRBJ2-7 TRBV7-3 -
CASSPSSGGTYNEQFF - TRBJ2-1 TRBV19 -
CASSAERNTEAFF - TRBJ1-1 TRBV2 -
CASSLGSQLLNSPLHF - TRBJ1-6 TRBV7-2 -
CASRSRNSGNTIYF - TRBJ1-3 TRBV27 few
CASSLSRFYSYNEQFF - TRBJ2-1 TRBV27 -
CASSPGTSGRWVNNEQFF TRBD2 TRBJ2-1 TRBV7-8 -
CASSESSRDEQYF - TRBJ2-7 TRBV10-1 -
CASSEYQGWTEAFF - TRBJ1-1 TRBV6-5 -
CASSVSQGAVYGYTF TRBD1 TRBJ1-2 TRBV27 -
CASSLLLAGGNEQFF TRBD2 TRBJ2-1 TRBV7-9 -
CASSLASGGSGELFF TRBD2 TRBJ2-2 TRBV7-6 -
CASSRNQGQGMAFF TRBD1 TRBJ1-1 TRBV6-6 once
CASSLARNEQFF - TRBJ2-1 TRBV11-2 -
CASTDGYQGTQYF - TRBJ2-5 TRBV19 -
CAIKEAGTGNQPQHF - TRBJ1-5 TRBV10-3 -
CASSRSGSGREQYF TRBD2 TRBJ2-7 TRBV7-2 -
CASSVRGLPHEQFF - TRBJ2-1 TRBV9 few
CASSLDRVWGSPLHF TRBD1 TRBJ1-6 TRBV7-9 -
CAWSVKEASSLCCEQYF - TRBJ2-7 TRBV30 -
CASSLDRGAEAFF TRBD1 TRBJ1-1 TRBV5-1 -
CASSLLAGEADTQYF TRBD2 TRBJ2-3 TRBV7-9 -
CASSLALGGRGNQPQHF - TRBJ1-5 TRBV7-2 -
CAWSQGVGDTQYF TRBD1 TRBJ2-3 TRBV30 -
CASSEGVGGYNEQFF TRBD2 TRBJ2-1 TRBV6-4 -
CASSLDPSGGTDTQYF TRBD2 TRBJ2-3 TRBV5-1 -
CSARTGANSPLHF TRBD1 TRBJ1-6 TRBV29-1 -
CAWRVWRGGYEQYF - TRBJ2-7 TRBV30 -
CASSLSTGKETQYF - TRBJ2-5 TRBV5-1 -
CASSMGAATGPLGFSGNTIYF - TRBJ1-3 TRBV19 -
CASSPLGTVETQYF TRBD1 TRBJ2-5 TRBV18 -
CASSFGGTSGSYEQYF TRBD2 TRBJ2-7 TRBV7-9 -
CASRFDSTGELFF - TRBJ2-2 TRBV5-1 -
CAWSVFLAGVLEQYF TRBD2 TRBJ2-7 TRBV30 -
CASSESQQGSPYF - TRBJ2-7 TRBV10-1 -
CASSKGWQGLSLGQPQHF - TRBJ1-5 TRBV27 -
CASSLWTGDTYGYTF TRBD1 TRBJ1-2 TRBV27 -
CASSQADRAVAFF - TRBJ1-1 TRBV4-2 few
CASTPDRGRSPLHF TRBD1 TRBJ1-6 TRBV5-4 -
CASSGVQGPAVTYGYTF TRBD1 TRBJ1-2 TRBV25-1 -
CASSDGTSGNTDTQYF TRBD2 TRBJ2-3 TRBV5-1 -
CASSGASARGYEQYF - TRBJ2-7 TRBV10-1 -
CASSLDQGAMAFF TRBD1 TRBJ1-1 TRBV5-8 few
CASSGGTGRKKLFF TRBD1 TRBJ1-4 TRBV7-9 -
CASRPDRDTGELFF TRBD1 TRBJ2-2 TRBV6-4 few
CASSFRDTSYEQYF - TRBJ2-7 TRBV5-6 -
CASSQAFSSPLETQYF - TRBJ2-5 TRBV14 -
CASTSGGSRRPQHF - TRBJ1-5 TRBV19 -
CASSPAGQVMGNEQFF TRBD1 TRBJ2-1 TRBV5-1 -
CASNRPGEDYEQYF - TRBJ2-7 TRBV7-2 -
CASSLSASSYEQYF - TRBJ2-7 TRBV27 -
CAWSRGGETQYF TRBD2 TRBJ2-5 TRBV30 -
CASREGMLVYEQYF - TRBJ2-7 TRBV2 -
CASSIGDRGYTEAFF TRBD1 TRBJ1-1 TRBV19 -